A single sample gave rise to the 32 T cell receptor beta chains below, sequenced in a study of T cell responses to AZD1222 COVID-19 vaccine. Sequenced by immunoSEQ multiplex PCR; TCRdb stores in-frame clones only, minus some. Found here are over 90,000 clones, roughly 90% of them singletons; the top ten hold about 12%. Specimen: peripheral blood, collected 28 days after the second AZD1222 dose. The receptors shown here come from an adult who received the AZD1222 COVID-19 vaccine.

The chain is built from TRBV5-1 and TRBJ1-5; D perhaps matches TRBD1 (5 bases). The ends were cut back, 0 bases at V and 2 bases at J, with 9 bases in the middle. This CDR3 spans 15 amino acids. Per the germline V gene, CDR1 is SGHRS and CDR2 is YFSETQ. The CDR3 region has the DNA TGCGCCAGCAGCTTGGTAGGGGACCGCAATCAGCCCCAGCATTTT. Its translation: CASSLVGDRNQPQHF.

For this clone: One end of the junction is discordant with germline, which a read error may explain. CDR3 loop: CASSLFKDLETQYF. CDR3 DNA sequence: TGTGCTAGCAGCTTATTCAAGGATTTAGAGACCCAGTACTTC. This chain links TRBV7-7 with TRBJ2-5; D not resolved. Germline V gives CDR1 SSHAT, CDR2 FNYEAQ (reference sequence). The CDR3 is 14 amino acids.

This chain links TRBV7-2 with TRBJ2-5, with 11 bases matching TRBD2. The V gene end was trimmed by 2 bases and the J gene end by 4 bases; junction bases not matched to a gene: 9. The CDR3 length is 17 residues. CDR1 and CDR2 from the germline V gene are SGHTA and FQGNSA. CDR3 sequence (DNA): TGTGCCAGCAGCTTACGTCTAGCGGGGGGAAAGTCAGAGACCCAGTACTTC. As protein: CASSLRLAGGKSETQYF.

The rearrangement links TRBV7-9 to TRBJ1-5; D might be TRBD1 (6 bases). The CDR3 consists of 14 residues. V lost 4 bases and J 7 bases, leaving 14 bases between the germline ends. From germline, CDR1 is SEHNR and CDR2 FQNEAQ (reference sequence). The CDR3 bases are TGTGCCAGCAGCTACGCGGGGGGCGGCCAGCCCCAGCATTTT. It codes for CASSYAGGGQPQHF.

Here the CDR3 DNA reads TGTGCCAGCACCACAGGGGGAAATTCTGGAAACACCATATATTTT. Amino acid sequence: CASTTGGNSGNTIYF. The chain carries TRBV28 and TRBJ1-3; 8 positions match TRBD1. V lost 7 bases to trimming and J lost 1 base; unmatched junction nucleotides: 6. The length of the CDR3 is 15 residues. Germline V CDR1 and CDR2: MDHEN, SYDVKM.

As concerns this clone: Other DNA sequences in this sample translate to the same CDR3. The chain uses TRBV7-2 and TRBJ1-2; D not resolved. Between the trimmed V and J ends, which lost 4 bases and 4 bases, there was a span of 10 bases. This CDR3 contains 13 residues. Germline loops: CDR1 SGHTA, CDR2 FQGNSA. Written as DNA, the CDR3 is TGTGCCAGCAGCTCCCCCGGAGGCTATGGCTACACCTTC. Translated: CASSSPGGYGYTF.

The chain is built from TRBV4-2 and TRBJ2-2; a possible D gene is TRBD2 (6 bases). In germline, CDR1 is LGHNA, CDR2 YNFKEQ. V was cut by 0 bases and J by 3 bases, with 11 bases left in between. The CDR3 covers 16 residues. The CDR3 DNA is TGTGCCAGCAGCCAAGAGACCGGGAGCTACACCGGGGAGCTGTTTTTT. Translating gives CASSQETGSYTGELFF.

The chain uses TRBV4-1 and TRBJ2-2, with D perhaps matching TRBD2 (5 bases). This CDR3 spans 16 amino acids. Trimming removed 1 base at V and 3 bases at J, with 12 bases between. Per the germline V gene, CDR1 is MGHRA and CDR2 is YSYEKL. CDR3 DNA: TGCGCCAGCAGCCAAGGGGCGGGCAGCTACACCGGGGAGCTGTTTTTT. Its protein product is CASSQGAGSYTGELFF.

This chain links TRBV15 with TRBJ1-5; no clear D gene. The CDR3 length is 15 residues. Trimming removed 0 bases from V and 0 bases from J, with 6 bases in between. Germline V gene sequence: CDR1 LNHNV, CDR2 YYDKDF (reference sequence). The CDR3 nucleotides are TGTGCCACCAGCAGAGACCCAACTAGCAATCAGCCCCAGCATTTT. Residues: CATSRDPTSNQPQHF.

The chain carries TRBV5-4 and TRBJ1-2; TRBD1 matches at 9 bases. Germline CDR1 SGHNT, CDR2 YYREEE (reference sequence). This CDR3 has 13 residues. V gave up 4 bases and J gave up 5 bases; unmatched junction bases: 3. The CDR3 loop is CASSPGTGYGYTF. DNA of the CDR3: TGTGCCAGCAGCCCGGGGACAGGGTATGGCTACACCTTC. The entire variable domain, with the rest obtained from reference TRBV5-4 and TRBJ1-2, is as follows: ETGVTQSPTHLIKTRGQQVTLRCSSQSGHNTVSWYQQALGQGPQFIFQYYREEENGRGNFPPRFSGLQFPNYSSELNVNALELDDSALYLCASSPGTGYGYTFGSGTRLTVV.

The V gene is TRBV11-3, the J gene TRBJ2-5; possibly TRBD1 or TRBD2 for D (5 bases each). Between the trimmed V and J ends, which lost 3 bases and 2 bases, there was a span of 10 bases. CDR3 length: 14 amino acids. Germline V gene sequence: CDR1 SGHNT, CDR2 YENEEA. The CDR3 reads CASSFPGRQETQYF. CDR3 bases: TGTGCCAGCAGCTTTCCGGGGCGTCAAGAGACCCAGTACTTC.

This clone was observed a single time. This sequence joins TRBV3-1 (or the pseudogene TRBV3-2) and TRBJ2-7; 7 nucleotides agree with TRBD1. The CDR3 has 12 residues. CDR1 and CDR2 (germline): LGHDT, YNNKEL (reference sequence). The V and J ends lost 4 bases and 6 bases, in that order; junction bases with no gene match: 3. The CDR3 bases are TGTGCCAGCAGCCTCGCAGGGGGCGAGCAGTACTTC. Encoded protein: CASSLAGGEQYF.

The chain is built from TRBV7-9 and TRBJ2-7; D not certain. There are 14 residues in the CDR3. V lost 1 base to trimming and J lost 6 bases, with 13 bases between them. Germline lookup yields CDR1 SEHNR and CDR2 FQNEAQ (reference sequence). CDR3: CASSLVGDYGEQYF. CDR3 in DNA: TGTGCCAGCAGCTTAGTTGGGGATTACGGCGAGCAGTACTTC.

This clone was counted once. The V call is TRBV3-1 (or the pseudogene TRBV3-2), the J call TRBJ2-5; 8 bases match TRBD2. V trimming: 8 bases; J trimming: 7 bases; junction bases outside the gene matches: 12. This CDR3 has 14 residues. Germline CDR1 is LGHDT and CDR2 is YNNKEL (reference sequence). In nucleotides, the CDR3 is TGTGCCAGCTCCCAACACGGGAGGGGGGTGACCCAGTACTTC. Translation: CASSQHGRGVTQYF.

The chain uses TRBV19 and TRBJ1-5; 8 positions agree with TRBD1. Trimming removed 5 bases from V and 0 bases from J; junction bases left unmatched: 12. Germline V CDR1 and CDR2: LNHDA, SQIVND (reference sequence). CDR3 size: 18 residues. This CDR3 reads CASSRPSGQAYSNQPQHF. CDR3 nucleotides: TGTGCCAGTAGTCGGCCCTCGGGACAGGCCTATAGCAATCAGCCCCAGCATTTT.

This sequence joins TRBV29-1 and TRBJ2-1, with D unresolved. The CDR3 runs 11 residues. Germline V gene sequence: CDR1 SQVTM, CDR2 ANQGSEA. The V gene lost 8 bases and the J gene lost 5 bases, with 10 bases spanning the gap. The CDR3 DNA reads TGCAGCCCCATCGTCCACAATGAGCAGTTCTTC. The encoded protein is CSPIVHNEQFF.

The CDR3 DNA follows: TGTGCCAGCAGGTCCAGGGAAAATCAGCCCCAGCATTTT. Protein sequence: CASRSRENQPQHF. This chain uses TRBV6-5 with TRBJ1-5; D is possibly TRBD1 (5 bases). This CDR3 comprises 13 residues. CDR1 and CDR2 from the germline V gene are MNHEY and SVGAGI. V lost 6 bases to trimming and J lost 4 bases, with 10 bases between them.

Notes on this clone: The sample carries other DNA sequences with the same CDR3. The chain couples TRBV30 to TRBJ2-1, with 7 positions matching TRBD2. The CDR3 contains 12 residues. With V trimmed by 5 bases and J by 5 bases, 3 bases remained unmatched. In germline, CDR1 is GTSNPN, CDR2 SVGIG (reference sequence). The DNA of the CDR3 is TGTGCCTGGTCGGGACTACACAATGAGCAGTTCTTC. It codes for CAWSGLHNEQFF. Drawing the rest from reference TRBV30 and TRBJ2-1, the complete variable domain is SQTIHQWPATLVQPVGSPLSLECTVEGTSNPNLYWYRQAAGRGLQLLFYSVGIGQISSEVPQNLSASRPQDRQFILSSKKLLLSDSGFYLCAWSGLHNEQFFGPGTRLTVL.

This clone was detected only a few times. V gene TRBV28 combines with J gene TRBJ2-2, with 8 bases fitting TRBD1. The CDR3 loop spans 16 amino acids. The germline V gene encodes CDR1 MDHEN and CDR2 SYDVKM. V dropped 7 bases and J dropped 3; count of bases not matched to a gene: 10. This CDR3 reads CASTPARDRYTGELFF. The CDR3 nucleotides are TGTGCCAGCACCCCGGCCCGGGACAGGTACACCGGGGAGCTGTTTTTT. The variable domain in full, with the rest retrieved from reference TRBV28 and TRBJ2-2, is DVKVTQSSRYLVKRTGEKVFLECVQDMDHENMFWYRQDPGLGLRLIYFSYDVKMKEKGDIPEGYSVSREKKERFSLILESASTNQTSMYLCASTPARDRYTGELFFGEGSRLTVL.

The chain couples TRBV29-1 to TRBJ1-2; 8 bases map to TRBD1. V was pared by 5 bases and J by 4 bases, with 6 bases of the junction left unmatched. Germline V CDR1 and CDR2: SQVTM, ANQGSEA. CDR3 size: 13 residues. The CDR3 nucleotides are TGCAGCGTTTCCGCAGGGGGCCCCTATGGCTACACCTTC. This gives the protein CSVSAGGPYGYTF.

This chain links TRBV6-1 with TRBJ1-5, with D unresolved. Germline V gene data show CDR1 as MNHNS and CDR2 as SASEGT. Trimming cost V 1 base and J 3 bases, with 10 bases left between them. The CDR3 length is 15 residues. The CDR3 nucleotides read TGTGCCAGCAGTGAAGACAGATATATCAATCAGCCCCAGCATTTT. Protein sequence: CASSEDRYINQPQHF.

The gene calls are TRBV3-1 (or the pseudogene TRBV3-2) and TRBJ1-2; no clear D gene. Trimming removed 0 bases at V and 8 bases at J, with 10 bases between. The germline CDR1 and CDR2 sequences are LGHDT and YNNKEL (reference sequence). The CDR3 consists of 13 residues. The CDR3 protein is CASSQDRSIGYTF. CDR3 coding DNA: TGTGCCAGCAGCCAAGATCGGTCAATCGGCTACACCTTC.

This clone has a handful of counts. The rearrangement joins TRBV20-1 to TRBJ2-3, with a weak D call TRBD1 (5 bases). V was cut by 3 bases and J by 0 bases, with 13 bases left in between. The germline V gene has CDR1 DFQATT and CDR2 SNEGSKA (reference sequence). This CDR3 has 15 residues. The CDR3 loop is CSASRQTASTDTQYF. The CDR3 nucleotides read TGCAGTGCTAGTCGACAGACCGCTAGCACAGATACGCAGTATTTT.

The chain is built from TRBV2 and TRBJ2-2; 8 nucleotides align to TRBD1. CDR3 length equals 15 residues. CDR1 and CDR2 (germline): SNHLY, FYNNEI. J lost 4 bases, V lost 3 bases, and 4 bases had no gene match. The CDR3 protein is CASSENRGTTGELFF. The CDR3 region has the DNA TGTGCCAGCAGTGAGAACAGGGGGACCACCGGGGAGCTGTTTTTT.

The chain couples TRBV5-8 to TRBJ2-7; D gene unclear. Germline loops: CDR1 SGHTS, CDR2 YDEGEE. This CDR3 contains 9 residues. Between the trimmed V and J ends, which lost 6 bases and 6 bases, there was a span of 4 bases. CDR3 in amino acids: CASNLEQYF. CDR3 sequence (DNA): TGTGCCAGCAACCTCGAGCAGTACTTC. The variable domain in full, completed from reference TRBV5-8 and TRBJ2-7, reads EAGVTQSPTHLIKTRGQQATLRCSPISGHTSVYWYQQALGLGLQFLLWYDEGEERNRGNFPPRFSGRQFPNYSSELNVNALELEDSALYLCASNLEQYFGPGTRLTVT.

The chain recombines TRBV28 with TRBJ1-5; D unresolved. CDR1 MDHEN and CDR2 SYDVKM come from the germline V gene. This CDR3 spans 15 amino acids. Deletions cut 6 bases from V and 6 bases from J, with 18 bases between. The CDR3 here is CASSSLGRGSQPQHF. In nucleotides, the CDR3 is TGTGCCAGCAGCTCCCTTGGACGTGGCAGTCAGCCCCAGCATTTT.

This rearrangement joins TRBV4-3 to TRBJ1-1; D call uncertain. Between the trimmed V and J ends, which lost 1 base and 6 bases, there was a span of 27 bases. This CDR3 comprises 19 residues. The germline CDR1 and CDR2 sequences are LGHNA and YSLEER. For the CDR3, the DNA is TGCGCCAGCAGCCAAGGGTATGGTTTGGGCCGAGGGTCGGGCGCTGAAGCTTTCTTT. Protein: CASSQGYGLGRGSGAEAFF.

This clone showed up just a few times. The chain combines TRBV30 with TRBJ1-6, with D possibly being TRBD1 (6 bases). This CDR3 comprises 15 residues. Trimming took off 6 bases at V and 0 bases at J, with 12 bases between the two ends. Germline V gene lookup returns CDR1 GTSNPN and CDR2 SVGIG (reference sequence). The CDR3 DNA reads TGTGCCTGTAACAGGGATACCTCCTATAATTCACCCCTCCACTTT. It specifies CACNRDTSYNSPLHF.

The chain carries TRBV7-2 and TRBJ2-2, with 11 bases that match TRBD2. The CDR3 loop spans 16 amino acids. Germline CDR1 SGHTA, CDR2 FQGNSA. The trim removed 6 bases at V and 3 bases at J, leaving 6 bases unmatched. For the CDR3, the DNA is TGTGCCAGCAGACCACCGGGACTAGCGGACACCGGGGAGCTGTTTTTT. Encoded protein: CASRPPGLADTGELFF.

The chain recombines TRBV7-9 with TRBJ2-1; no firm D call. This CDR3 is 14 amino acids long. Germline values: CDR1 SEHNR, CDR2 FQNEAQ (reference sequence). The V end was cut by 2 bases, the J end by 3 bases, with 8 bases between. The CDR3 protein is CASSLSTVYNEQFF. CDR3 DNA: TGTGCCAGCAGCTTATCGACCGTCTACAATGAGCAGTTCTTC.

As to this clone: The same CDR3 is also encoded by other DNA sequences in this sample. The V gene is TRBV6-5, the J gene TRBJ1-1; D uncertain. With 6 bases removed from V and 0 bases from J, the gap between germline ends came to 5 bases. Germline V gene lookup returns CDR1 MNHEY and CDR2 SVGAGI. This CDR3 has 12 residues. The CDR3 reads CASRGVNTEAFF. DNA of the CDR3: TGTGCCAGCAGGGGTGTGAACACTGAAGCTTTCTTT.

V is TRBV30 and J is TRBJ1-3; 11 bases are a match to TRBD1. Germline lookup yields CDR1 GTSNPN and CDR2 SVGIG (reference sequence). There are 14 residues in the CDR3. J lost 4 bases, V lost 5 bases, and 4 bases had no gene match. The CDR3 region has the DNA TGTGCCTGGGGACAGGGGGCGCCGGGAAACACCATATATTTT. It encodes CAWGQGAPGNTIYF.